One T cell receptor beta chain is described in this entry. Its antigen is unknown. The data were obtained in a study of OX40 agonist ivuxolimab in advanced cancers. For the study at large: Prior anti-PD-1, anti-PD-L1 or anti-CTLA-4 therapy was allowed; approximately 40% had some. Three dose-escalation patients had partial responses: one with hepatocellular carcinoma and two with cutaneous melanoma. Study outcomes and limitations: Low normalized T-cell clonal expansion was additionally recorded for some nonresponders. In the expanded peripheral T cells, antigen specificity was never determined.

The repertoire was sequenced with immunoSEQ multiplex PCR; TCRdb's copy has only in-frame clones and lacks some. This sample has tens of thousands of clones; 90% to 95% occur once, and the top ten carry approximately 12%. The CDR3 sequence is 13 residues long. Germline V lookup: CDR1 SGHRS, CDR2 YFSETQ. V lost 3 bases and J lost 2, with 9 bases in between. The sequence came from an adult with an advanced solid tumor such as melanoma, head and neck, liver or kidney cancer. Sequenced here: CD4+ or CD8+ T cells sorted from blood, sampled in a trial of the OX40 agonist ivuxolimab. The gene calls are TRBV5-1 and TRBJ2-7; D remains unclear. The DNA of the CDR3 is TGCGCCAGCAGCTACGGACGTACCTACGAGCAGTACTTC. It codes for CASSYGRTYEQYF.